This entry is about one T cell receptor (beta chain). Its antigen is as yet unknown. The diagnoses drew upon clinical symptoms, serum thyroxine and TRAb, thyroid ultrasound and orbital computed tomography. This record comes from a study of T cells in Graves' hyperthyroidism and ophthalmopathy. About the research overall: Peripheral blood samples were taken at initial diagnosis, prior to any treatment. Study observations and caveats: Ophthalmopathy onset followed model prediction by a median around 6.9 months.

It was RNA transcripts that yielded the amplified TCR beta CDR3 regions. Initially, a first-round RT-PCR of the TCR CDR3 employed the HTBI primer set. TCRdb reprocessed the multiplex PCR reads via MiXCR and lists one record per CDR3 protein. The sample yields about 640,000 distinct CDR3 sequences, about a fifth seen once. CDR1 and CDR2 (germline): MNHEY, SMNVEV (reference sequence). The CDR3 spans 15 residues. V was pared by 6 bases and J by 1 base, with 16 bases between. This TCR derives from a man aged 30-40 years with Graves' ophthalmopathy. The chain couples TRBV27 to TRBJ2-7; D might be TRBD1 (6 bases). The source material was blood. The CDR3 spells CASSRGSRGSYEQYF. The CDR3 DNA follows: TGTGCCAGCAGCAGGGGCAGCAGGGGATCCTACGAGCAGTACTTC.